The T cell receptor beta chain described here comes from a study of shared clonotypes between healthy human individuals. On the study more broadly: Donors consisted of a couple of women and a few men between 18 and 49.

With V trimmed by 9 bases and J by 2 bases, 2 bases remained unmatched. Germline assignment: CDR1 SNHLY and CDR2 FYNNEI. CDR3 size: 13 residues. Study findings and constraints: Sampling was confined to blood; repertoires within tissues likely differ. An expected dependence of interdonor clonotype sharing on sequencing depth was noted.

Turning to this clone: Its specificity is unknown.

Authors' data handling: Filtering differed since immunoSEQ provided only junctions, with no quality scores. Measured with immunoSEQ multiplex PCR; TCRdb has only the in-frame clones, and not every one. V and J calls and clone size are those listed in that table; D and trimming were worked out from the DNA. The sample includes approximately 500,000 clones, approximately 80% seen only once; the top ten take more than 10%. The rearrangement links TRBV2 to TRBJ2-3; TRBD2 agrees at 10 bases. The specimen was PBMCs. This TCR derives from a woman aged 40 to 49 in good health. Some clones in this sample may be carry-over from other donors' samples. The CDR3 DNA reads as TGTGCCAGTCTAGCGGGGGTCACAGATACGCAGTATTTT. Translating gives CASLAGVTDTQYF.